This T cell receptor beta chain was sequenced during a study of T cell clusters in autoimmune cytopenias (dated by TCRdb to the late 2010s). With respect to the entire study: A median TRB sequencing depth of roughly 56,000 reads per sample was reached, and a median of around 2,300 distinct TRB clonotypes per sample was obtained. The study aimed to test whether autoimmune cytopenia patients carry a disease-specific immune repertoire signature usable as a blood-based biomarker. Peripheral blood TRB and IGH repertoires were sequenced in autoimmune cytopenia patients at active disease and during treatment follow-up, alongside healthy, CLL and autoimmune hepatitis controls.

TRB amplification used around 250 ng of peripheral blood genomic DNA, tens of thousands of genome equivalents, per sample. The study at large found these results: GLIPH suggested that primary autoimmune cytopenia patients lacked physiological T cell clusters: 51 clusters were exclusive to healthy donors versus 17 exclusive to patients. In the comparison of secondary cytopenia with CLL, the cluster-lack signature was not observed, apparently because the dominant lymphoma-associated repertoire masked the signature. Healthy donors showed around 3.3-fold more exclusive TRB clusters than active autoimmune hepatitis patients, consistent with an autoimmunity-wide signature. The T cell clusters were defined only in silico, and the functional role of the clusters still needed to be validated experimentally. Shifts in the TRB repertoire, including less even repertoires in secondary cytopenia and CLL, were mostly a reflection of lymphoma bias and not of autoimmunity.

This clonotype registers as medium-sized (0.01 to 0.1%) by frequency; no count is noted. The antigen it binds to is not known. The CDR3 numbers 18 residues from cysteine through phenylalanine. Only the protein sequence is given. TRB rearrangements were amplified by multiplex PCR following a touch-down protocol, with the TRB-A and TRB-B primer pools mixed in one tube. Illumina adapters and sample indices were added to the amplicons through two consecutive PCR reactions using Phusion HS II polymerase. The amplicons were purified from gel with the NucleoSpin Gel and PCR Clean-up kit, after which the amplicons were quantified by Qubit and checked for quality on an Agilent 2100 Bioanalyzer. Sequencing of the libraries was done on an Illumina MiSeq with paired-end, single-indexed, 600-cycle runs. Per the original workflow: MiXCR version 2.1.12, together with the default MiXCR reference library, was used to align and assemble the TRB reads. A clone was defined by each unique CDR3 nucleotide sequence, and the analysis included only productive sequences with two or more reads. Repertoire diversity was assessed with alpha-parameterized diversity profiles (alpha 0 to 5), including the Shannon (alpha 1) and Simpson (alpha 2) indices, which were computed with an R script. Combinatorial TRB VJ usage was computed with the tcR package and compared between cohorts by principal component analysis with ade4. GLIPH was used to cluster TCRbeta CDR3s in pairs of cohorts matched for age and read depth, and a Wilcoxon test was used to compare cluster frequencies. The reads, reprocessed by TCRdb, yield one row per CDR3 protein sequence and no DNA. What appears here as the V and J calls and clone size reflects TCRdb's work, not the paper's. The sample table gives 3,000 to 4,000 distinct CDR3 sequences. The top ten constitute roughly 35% of the sample.

The clonotype was recovered from a human donor with an autoimmune cytopenia or autoimmune hepatitis (not recorded which). The chain uses TRBV12-3 or TRBV12-4 and TRBJ2-5; TCRdb's D call of TRBD1 is untestable without DNA. Sequencing was performed on peripheral blood. Here the CDR3 is given as CASSRWTGADEAQETQYF.